This T cell receptor (beta chain) came from a study of blood T cell repertoires in COVID-19. Study in general: Specimens from acute and convalescent COVID-19 originated in the United States, Italy and Spain.

This CDR3 has 15 amino acids. Trimming cost V 2 bases and J 2 bases, with 15 bases left between them. Germline lookup yields CDR1 SQVTM and CDR2 ANQGSEA. Sequenced by immunoSEQ multiplex PCR; TCRdb stores in-frame clones only, minus some. The top ten clones hold approximately 2.7% of a sample with approximately 140,000 clones, 70% to 90% of them seen once. The chain carries TRBV29-1 and TRBJ1-1; D may be TRBD1 (5 bases). The specimen sequenced was peripheral blood. This TCR came from a woman between 40 and 50 years old with active or convalescent COVID-19. CDR3 in amino acids: CSVEHSRGANTEAFF. In nucleotides, the CDR3 is TGCAGCGTTGAACATTCCCGCGGGGCTAACACTGAAGCTTTCTTT.